The rows below give T cell receptor beta chains drawn from one sample of a study of neurological immune-mediated disorders. One entry per CDR3 protein, called by TCRdb with MiXCR from the 5' RACE reads. The data show approximately 36,000 distinct CDR3 sequences, approximately 10% seen once. The material sequenced was PBMCs. Receptors were obtained from a man aged 60-69 years with HTLV-1-associated myelopathy (HAM/TSP). Each CDR3 is given with its conserved first and last residue. Each record gives: D gene, J gene, clone size, V gene, CDR3 DNA, CDR3 protein. D genes are given only for firm matches. The listing skips clone size in some rows; elsewhere it reads once, few, many or a size class.

>.|TRBJ2-3|many|TRBV5-1
TGCGCCAGCAGCCCCTCGCCGACGGTCCGGGCCGTGGATACGCAGTATTTT
CASSPSPTVRAVDTQYF
>.|TRBJ2-7|many|TRBV3-1
TGTGCCAGCAGCCAAGAATCCTACGAGCAGTACTTC
CASSQESYEQYF
>.|TRBJ2-5|.|TRBV2
TGTGCCAGCAGAAATCGGGGGGAGACCCAGTACTTC
CASRNRGETQYF
>.|TRBJ2-5|many|TRBV5-1
TGCGCCAGCAGCTCCCACTTTGGAGGGAAGGGAGAGACCCAGTACTTC
CASSSHFGGKGETQYF
>.|TRBJ2-1|.|TRBV28
TGTGCCAGCAGTATACAGGAGGCCCCCTACAATGAGCAGTTCTTC
CASSIQEAPYNEQFF
>.|TRBJ1-5|many|TRBV4-1
TGCGCCAGCAGCCAAGGACCGCAAGCTAATCAGCCCCAGCATTTT
CASSQGPQANQPQHF
>.|TRBJ2-1|many|TRBV6-6
TGTGCCAGCAGTTACCAGGGGGGATACAATGAGCAGTTCTTC
CASSYQGGYNEQFF
>TRBD1|TRBJ2-7|many|TRBV5-1
TGCGCCAGCAGCTTAGACTCCGGGACAGGGGCGGTGGAGCAGTACTTC
CASSLDSGTGAVEQYF
>.|TRBJ2-1|many|TRBV7-9
TGTGCCAGCAGCGCACCTGGTGGGAATGAGCAGTTCTTC
CASSAPGGNEQFF
>TRBD1|TRBJ2-7|many|TRBV5-1
TGCGCCAGCAGCTCGCCCGGGACAGGGGAATACGAGCAGTACTTC
CASSSPGTGEYEQYF
>.|TRBJ2-7|many|TRBV11-2
TGTGCCAGCAGCTTAGGGGCAGCTAGCTACGAGCAGTACTTC
CASSLGAASYEQYF
>.|TRBJ1-5|many|TRBV15
TGTGCCACCAGCAGAGGGGGGGGGGCTCCACTCAATCAGCCCCAGCATTTT
CATSRGGGAPLNQPQHF
>.|TRBJ2-7|many|TRBV29-1
TGCAGCGTTGAAGGTGGGGGAGTTGGGACCTACGAGCAGTACTTC
CSVEGGGVGTYEQYF
>.|TRBJ2-3|many|TRBV6-1
TGTGCCAGCAGTGAACAGGTCGATACGCAGTATTTT
CASSEQVDTQYF
>.|TRBJ2-7|.|TRBV10-2
TGCGCCAGCAGTGAGTCGACAGGCGTGCGCGAGCAGTACTTC
CASSESTGVREQYF
>TRBD1|TRBJ2-7|many|TRBV7-2
TGTGCCAGCAGCTTAGCACCGGACAGGACCTACGAGCAGTACTTC
CASSLAPDRTYEQYF
>.|TRBJ2-6|many|TRBV28
TGTGCCAGCAGTGTGGGGAGCTCTGGGGCCAACGTCCTGACTTTC
CASSVGSSGANVLTF
>.|TRBJ2-7|few|TRBV20-1
TGCAGTGCTAGAGATCCAGGGGTCTACGAGCAGTACTTC
CSARDPGVYEQYF
>.|TRBJ2-5|many|TRBV5-1
TGCGCCAGCAGCGACAACGCGCCTATGATGGAGACCCAGTACTTC
CASSDNAPMMETQYF
>TRBD2|TRBJ2-5|many|TRBV28
TGTGCCAGCAGTACCATAGCGGGAGGGCCTACAAAACAAGAGACCCAGTACTTC
CASSTIAGGPTKQETQYF
>TRBD1|TRBJ1-4|many|TRBV4-2
TGTGCCAGCAGCCAGGGACAGGGGCGCGCTAATGAAAAACTGTTTTTT
CASSQGQGRANEKLFF